What follows are 2 T cell receptor beta chains derived from one specimen sequenced in a study of blood T cell repertoires in COVID-19. Here immunoSEQ multiplex PCR was the method, and the copy in TCRdb shows in-frame clones only, minus some. Among almost 400,000 clones, around 87% were seen once, and the ten largest hold over 2%. Sequencing used peripheral blood. The source of these receptors is a woman in her sixties or seventies with COVID-19, enrolled during active disease.

V and J are TRBV5-1 and TRBJ2-5; 10 bases are a match to TRBD1. Looked up from germline, CDR1 is SGHRS and CDR2 is YFSETQ. V lost 4 bases, J lost 6 bases, and 9 bases stayed unmatched. The CDR3 sequence is 15 residues long. DNA for the CDR3: TGCGCCAGCAGCGAGAGGGACAGGGGACACCAGACCCAGTACTTC. Amino acid sequence: CASSERDRGHQTQYF.

V and J are TRBV28 and TRBJ1-5; 9 positions match TRBD1. In germline, CDR1 is MDHEN, CDR2 SYDVKM. This CDR3 contains 16 residues. V was pared by 4 bases and J by 0 bases, with 4 bases of the junction left unmatched. As DNA, the CDR3 is TGTGCCAGCAGTTGGACAGGGGAATATAGCAATCAGCCCCAGCATTTT. This translates into CASSWTGEYSNQPQHF. Full variable domain (rest looked up from reference TRBV28 and TRBJ1-5): DVKVTQSSRYLVKRTGEKVFLECVQDMDHENMFWYRQDPGLGLRLIYFSYDVKMKEKGDIPEGYSVSREKKERFSLILESASTNQTSMYLCASSWTGEYSNQPQHFGDGTRLSIL.